This is a list of T cell receptor beta chains from one sample in a study of spatial heterogeneity in lung cancer. TCRdb fed the 5' RACE reads into MiXCR, producing one record per CDR3 protein. The sample includes tens of thousands of distinct CDR3 sequences, 9.5% to 15% of them seen just once. Sequenced here: PBMCs, sampled at surgery. Receptors were obtained from a male donor with early-stage non-small cell lung cancer. Each CDR3 is given with its conserved first and last residue. The order of the fields is J gene, clone size, D gene, V gene, CDR3 DNA, CDR3 protein. D genes are given only for firm matches. Size tells how often a clone was seen (once, few, many) or the class of an expanded clone, and some rows leave it out.

TRBJ2-3 | NA | NA | TRBV12-3/TRBV12-4 | TGTGCCAGCAGTCATATATCTAGCACAGATACGCAGTATTTT | CASSHISSTDTQYF
TRBJ1-1 | NA | NA | TRBV28 | TGTGCCAGCAGTTTAGTCCCCCCCGGGCCCGGGACTGAAGCTTTCTTT | CASSLVPPGPGTEAFF
TRBJ1-6 | once | NA | TRBV12-3/TRBV12-4 | TGTGCCAGCAGTTTCGTCGTTAATTCACCCCTCCACTTT | CASSFVVNSPLHF
TRBJ2-5 | few | NA | TRBV3-1 | TGTGCCAGCAGCCAACCCCGTGGTAAATACGAGACCCAGTACTTC | CASSQPRGKYETQYF
TRBJ2-5 | NA | TRBD2 | TRBV7-2 | TGTGCCAGCAGCTTAGGCGCGGGGGATTCCGAGACCCAGTACTTC | CASSLGAGDSETQYF
TRBJ2-2 | few | NA | TRBV19 | TGTGCCAGTACGACGATCACCGGGGAGCTGTTTTTT | CASTTITGELFF
TRBJ2-2 | NA | NA | TRBV11-3 | TGTGCCAGCAGCTTAGGGGCGCACACCGGGGAGCTGTTTTTT | CASSLGAHTGELFF
TRBJ1-2 | few | NA | TRBV4-3 | TGCGCCAGCAGCCAAGTCCCTGGAATCCGAGGCTACACCTTC | CASSQVPGIRGYTF
TRBJ2-5 | few | NA | TRBV28 | TGTGCCAGCAGCCCCGGTGACAGTGAGGGAGAGACCCAGTACTTC | CASSPGDSEGETQYF
TRBJ2-5 | few | TRBD2 | TRBV11-2 | TGTGCCAGCAGCCCGTTCGGACTAGCGGGGATCCAAGAGACCCAGTACTTC | CASSPFGLAGIQETQYF
TRBJ2-5 | NA | TRBD2 | TRBV4-3 | TGCGCCAGCAGCCGTACGGGACTACCCGGGGGGGGACTAGAGACCCAGTACTTC | CASSRTGLPGGGLETQYF
TRBJ2-7 | few | TRBD1 | TRBV4-3 | TGCGCCAGCAGCTTCGACAGGGGGAACATCTACGAGCAGTACTTC | CASSFDRGNIYEQYF
TRBJ1-1 | NA | NA | TRBV12-3/TRBV12-4 | TGTGCCAGCTCGGGGGGTGCCGAAGCTTTCTTT | CASSGGAEAFF
TRBJ2-7 | NA | TRBD2 | TRBV7-8 | TGTGCCAGCAGCGCCACTAGCGGGAGTCACTACGAGCAGTACTTC | CASSATSGSHYEQYF
TRBJ1-5 | few | TRBD1 | TRBV7-6 | TGTGCCAGCAGCCCCGGGACAGGGGATCAGCCCCAGCATTTT | CASSPGTGDQPQHF
TRBJ2-1 | NA | NA | TRBV6-2/TRBV6-3 | TGTGCCAGCAGTTGGAGCCCGCGAAATGAGCAGTTCTTC | CASSWSPRNEQFF
TRBJ2-2 | NA | NA | TRBV7-3 | TGTGCCAGCAGCGATGTCACCGGGGAGCTGTTTTTT | CASSDVTGELFF
TRBJ1-3 | NA | TRBD1 | TRBV18 | TGTGCCAGCTCACCGACAGGGGTTAATGGAAACACCATATATTTT | CASSPTGVNGNTIYF
TRBJ2-4 | few | NA | TRBV6-2/TRBV6-3 | TGTGCCAGCAGAGACGGACGGTACCTAGCCAAAAACATTCAGTACTTC | CASRDGRYLAKNIQYF
TRBJ2-5 | many | TRBD2 | TRBV7-2 | TGTGCCAGCAGCACGGGACTACAAGAGACCCAGTACTTC | CASSTGLQETQYF
TRBJ1-5 | NA | NA | TRBV12-3/TRBV12-4 | TGTGCCAGCAGTCCGTGGGAGACGATTAGCAATCAGCCCCAGCATTTT | CASSPWETISNQPQHF
TRBJ1-2 | many | NA | TRBV7-2 | TGTGCCAGCAGCTTTAACAGGCTGGGAAATGGCTACACCTTC | CASSFNRLGNGYTF
TRBJ1-2 | many | TRBD1 | TRBV5-5 | TGTGCCAGCAGCTTGAGGGGGACAGGACTCAACTATGGCTACACCTTC | CASSLRGTGLNYGYTF
TRBJ2-7 | many | NA | TRBV6-2/TRBV6-3 | TGTGCCAGCAGTTACGGACAGAATGAGTACGAGCAGTACTTC | CASSYGQNEYEQYF
TRBJ2-3 | few | TRBD2 | TRBV12-3/TRBV12-4 | TGTGCCAGCAGTTTACTAGCGGGGGTGGCAGATACGCAGTATTTT | CASSLLAGVADTQYF
TRBJ1-4 | NA | NA | TRBV28 | TGTGCCAGCATCCAGAATGAAAAACTGTTTTTT | CASIQNEKLFF
TRBJ1-1 | many | NA | TRBV28 | TGTGCCAGCAGTCCTGATTTAGAACGGGGAGCTTTCTTT | CASSPDLERGAFF
TRBJ1-5 | many | NA | TRBV28 | TGTGCCAGCAGGTTTTCTTCGGGAGGCAATCAGCCCCAGCATTTT | CASRFSSGGNQPQHF
TRBJ1-1 | NA | NA | TRBV29-1 | TGCAGCGTTTTTGCGGCAGGTGACACTGAAGCTTTCTTT | CSVFAAGDTEAFF
TRBJ1-2 | few | NA | TRBV24-1 | TGTGCCACCAGTGGGGCAGAGAACTATGGCTACACCTTC | CATSGAENYGYTF
TRBJ2-5 | NA | NA | TRBV7-3 | TGTGCCAGCAGCCCGACCGGGACAACGGGGACCCAGTACTTC | CASSPTGTTGTQYF
TRBJ2-7 | NA | NA | TRBV6-2/TRBV6-3 | TGTGCCAGCAGTTTTGGACAGCTTCTCTTCCTCTACGAGCAGTACTTC | CASSFGQLLFLYEQYF
TRBJ2-2 | NA | TRBD2 | TRBV7-3 | TGTGCCAGCAGGTTACGGGGAGGGGCATCCACCGGGGAGCTGTTTTTT | CASRLRGGASTGELFF
TRBJ2-4 | NA | NA | TRBV7-3 | TGTGCCAGCAGCTTATGGGGTATGGACATTCAGTACTTC | CASSLWGMDIQYF
TRBJ2-6 | many | TRBD1 | TRBV7-2 | TGTGCCAGCAGCTCTACAGGGGTTGGGGCCAACGTCCTGACTTTC | CASSSTGVGANVLTF
TRBJ2-2 | NA | TRBD1 | TRBV20-1 | TGCAGTGCTAGGGTGCAGGGGGCCTTTGACACCGGGGAGCTGTTTTTT | CSARVQGAFDTGELFF